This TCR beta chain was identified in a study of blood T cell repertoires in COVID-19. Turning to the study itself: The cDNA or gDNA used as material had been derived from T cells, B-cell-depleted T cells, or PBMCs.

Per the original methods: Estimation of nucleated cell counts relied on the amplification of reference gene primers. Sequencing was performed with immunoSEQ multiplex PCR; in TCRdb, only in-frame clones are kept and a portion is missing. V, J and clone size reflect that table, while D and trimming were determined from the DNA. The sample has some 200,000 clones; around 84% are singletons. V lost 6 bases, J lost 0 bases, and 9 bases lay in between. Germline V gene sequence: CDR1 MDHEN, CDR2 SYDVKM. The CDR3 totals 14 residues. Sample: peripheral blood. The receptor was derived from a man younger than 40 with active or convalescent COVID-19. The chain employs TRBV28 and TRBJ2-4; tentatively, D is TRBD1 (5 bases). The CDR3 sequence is CASRGQGAKNIQYF. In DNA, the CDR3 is TGTGCCAGCAGGGGCCAGGGAGCCAAAAACATTCAGTACTTC.